This passage covers 3 T cell receptor beta chains from one sample sequenced in a study of cytomegalovirus exposure and HLA in healthy donors. Primers for the PCR totalled 60 Vbeta and 13 Jbeta. Clones were sequenced by immunoSEQ multiplex PCR, and TCRdb holds only the in-frame ones, with some missing. Found here are over 150,000 clones, about two thirds of them singletons; the top ten hold more than 2.5%. The material sequenced was PBMCs. The source is a woman aged 25-40 years in good health and CMV-seronegative.

The V call is TRBV6-5, the J call TRBJ2-7; tentative D call: TRBD2 (5 bases). The germline V gene encodes CDR1 MNHEY and CDR2 SVGAGI. V lost 6 bases and J lost 4, with 13 bases in between. CDR3 size: 13 residues. DNA of the CDR3: TGTGCCAGCAGAACCCCTTTAGCGTACGAGCAGTACTTC. It encodes CASRTPLAYEQYF.

The rearrangement uses TRBV30 and TRBJ1-6; D unclear. This CDR3 has 13 amino acids. V was pared by 2 bases and J by 6 bases, with 8 bases between. Germline CDR1 reads GTSNPN; CDR2 reads SVGIG (reference sequence). The CDR3 spells CAWSKSPNSPLHF. CDR3 DNA: TGTGCCTGGAGTAAAAGCCCTAATTCACCCCTCCACTTT.

The chain couples TRBV7-3 to TRBJ2-3, with a tentative D call TRBD1 (7 bases). This CDR3 is 14 amino acids long. The V and J ends lost 6 bases and 2 bases respectively, with 12 bases between them. CDR1 is SGHTA and CDR2 is FQGTGA in the germline V gene. The CDR3 loop reads CASSQGGNTDTQYF. The CDR3 DNA reads as TGTGCCAGCAGTCAGGGGGGAAACACAGATACGCAGTATTTT.